This T cell receptor beta chain emerged from a study of T cell repertoires in cytomegalovirus infection. Study as a whole: HLA-B-restricted CMV epitopes that are well studied were used alongside recently identified HLA-C-restricted ones. Signatures in public TCR beta sequences pointed to both CMV infection and matching HLA type. Notes on the study in general: HLA-C-restricted, CMV-specific TCR beta clonotypes were dominant ex vivo.

With regard to this clonotype: Its antigen is still unknown.

TCRdb called the reads again in MiXCR, with one record for every CDR3 protein. Of roughly 570,000 distinct CDR3 sequences in the sample, roughly 43% were seen once. This TCR was recovered from a human donor in good health (CMV status not recorded). Some clones in this sample may be carry-over from other donors' samples. Source: cultured PBMCs, taken from culture after CMV antigen stimulation.

CDR3 region: CSVQESYEQYF. The CDR3 DNA is TGCAGCGTTCAGGAGTCCTACGAGCAGTACTTC. The chain couples TRBV29-1 to TRBJ2-7; no clear D gene. Germline V gene lookup returns CDR1 SQVTM and CDR2 ANQGSEA. Between the trimmed V and J ends, which lost 5 bases and 1 base, there was a span of 6 bases. CDR3 length: 11 residues.